Reported below is one T cell receptor (beta chain). This sample stems from a study of cytomegalovirus exposure and HLA in healthy donors. With 60 Vbeta and 13 Jbeta primers, the PCR was carried out. Assay: immunoSEQ multiplex PCR; the TCRdb copy retains only in-frame clones and omits some. The sample records approximately 84,000 clones, 60% to 80% being singletons. Germline V lookup: CDR1 SQVTM, CDR2 ANQGSEA. The germline V and J ends were trimmed by 7 bases and 3 bases, with 12 bases remaining between them. CDR3 length equals 12 residues. The sequencing input was PBMCs. This TCR derives from a man aged 35-49 years in good health and CMV-seronegative. This chain joins TRBV29-1 and TRBJ1-2, with no clear D. CDR3 in DNA: TGCAGCGGATGGACCGGGGACTATGGCTACACCTTC. This codes for CSGWTGDYGYTF.